This note documents a single T cell receptor (beta chain) sequence. The antigen remains unidentified. Sequencing was performed with immunoSEQ multiplex PCR; in TCRdb, only in-frame clones are kept and a portion is missing. The sample has about 25,000 clones, 80% to 90% seen once. The data were taken from a study of lymphopenia after photon versus proton radiotherapy. Study conclusions and caveats: Oligoclonal CD8+ Temra expansion after nadir drove photon patients' diversity drop. Proton therapy kept repertoires fairly stable, unlike photons, which gained effector/memory cells.

Trimming left V 3 bases short and J 8 bases short, with 10 bases between. Germline values: CDR1 KGHSH, CDR2 LQKENI. This CDR3 has 12 residues. The material was peripheral blood, obtained from a patient treated with photon-based radiotherapy. This chain links TRBV18 with TRBJ1-2; D not resolved. The TCR comes from a man in his forties or fifties with gastric cancer. CDR3 in amino acids: CASSPKDGGYTF. In nucleotides, the CDR3 is TGTGCCAGCTCACCCAAAGATGGAGGCTACACCTTC.